Reported below is one TCR beta chain. Its specificity is unknown. A read error may produce the germline difference seen at one junction end. The template was RNA from unsorted bulk tissue. The normal lung tissue was taken more than 3 cm from the tumor edge. TCRbeta libraries were built with three rounds of nested PCR, modified from ARM-PCR. TCRdb re-derived calls from the multiplex PCR reads in MiXCR, one entry per CDR3 protein. Of about 98,000 distinct CDR3 sequences in the sample, 80% were seen once. The sample comes from a study of tumor and adjacent non-tumor tissue in lung cancer. In the study overall: Histology: about a dozen adenocarcinoma, a couple of squamous cell carcinoma, 1 small cell lung cancer. Some 3.9 million productive TCRbeta reads were obtained per sample on average.

Broader study findings: Tumor repertoires had a smaller top 100 clone share than normal lung.

The TCR originated in a man aged 55 to 70 with small cell lung cancer. Sequenced sample: distant non-tumor lung tissue.

In nucleotides, the CDR3 is TGTGCCAGTAGCCAAGATCTGAGGGCCAACATCTGTGAGCTGTTTTTT. Amino acids: CASSQDLRANICELFF. The genes are TRBV4-2 and TRBJ2-2, with D perhaps TRBD2 (5 bases). The CDR3 covers 16 residues. Germline V lookup: CDR1 LGHNA, CDR2 YNFKEQ.